The following is a T cell receptor beta chain sequence with its context. This CDR3 spans 16 amino acids. Germline V gene lookup returns CDR1 SGHTA and CDR2 FQGNSA. V was clipped by 1 base and J by 10 bases, with 17 bases between them. This sample stems from a study of blood T cell repertoires in COVID-19. Looking at the study overall: Sample material is recorded as cDNA or gDNA derived from T cells, B-cell-depleted T cells, or PBMCs.

How the authors handled the data: Estimated nucleated cell counts came from reference gene primer amplification. Here immunoSEQ multiplex PCR was the method, and the copy in TCRdb shows in-frame clones only, minus some. V and J calls and clone size follow that table, whereas D and trimming were derived from the DNA. The sample has around 39,000 clones; 75% to 90% are singletons. The chain carries TRBV7-2 and TRBJ1-6; perhaps TRBD1 as D (5 bases). The sequence derives from a man aged 65-85 years with acute or convalescent COVID-19. Sequenced material: peripheral blood. DNA of the CDR3: TGTGCCAGCAGCTTAGAGGCAGGGAAACGCGTATCACCCCTCCACTTT. Translated, it gives CASSLEAGKRVSPLHF.